The 32 T cell receptor beta chains in this list originate from one sample, sequenced in a study of blood T cell repertoires in COVID-19 (dated by TCRdb to about 2020). The library was prepared using the immunoSEQ multiplex PCR assay. TCRdb retrieved this table from immuneACCESS and kept in-frame rearrangements only. Not all clones are present; in checked studies, unresolved V genes account for under half, and no reason is known for the remainder. The sample contains 150,000 to 170,000 clones, 83% of them found a single time. The ten most abundant clones make up about 12% of the sample. The sample comprised peripheral blood. Source of these receptors: a woman aged 60-75 years with COVID-19, enrolled during active disease.

The CDR3 bases are TGTGCCAGCAGTCAACAGGTGTCTCATAACCAGCCCCAGCATTTT. It encodes CASSQQVSHNQPQHF. V usage is TRBV6-6 and J usage is TRBJ1-5, with D perhaps TRBD1 (5 bases). The length of the CDR3 is 15 residues. CDR1 and CDR2 (germline): MNHNY, SVGAGI (reference sequence). Between the trimmed V and J ends, which lost 5 bases and 7 bases, there was a span of 18 bases.

The chain joins TRBV19 to TRBJ2-3; TRBD1 matches 8 bases. The CDR3 is 16 residues long. V was clipped by 3 bases and J by 6 bases; unmatched bases: 11. The germline CDR1 and CDR2 sequences are LNHDA and SQIVND (reference sequence). CDR3 residues: CASSMRSGGASDTQYF. The CDR3 nucleotides are TGTGCCAGTAGTATGCGGTCAGGGGGCGCGTCGGATACGCAGTATTTT.

This chain links TRBV30 with TRBJ2-5; tentatively, D is TRBD1 (8 bases). Germline V lookup: CDR1 GTSNPN, CDR2 SVGIG (reference sequence). This CDR3 has 13 residues. V lost 5 bases, J lost 4 bases, and 14 bases lay in between. CDR3 coding DNA: TGTGCCTGGGGACAGGGAGGGAGAGAGACCCAGTACTTC. It is translated as CAWGQGGRETQYF. Combining the CDR3 with reference TRBV30 and TRBJ2-5 gives the whole variable domain SQTIHQWPATLVQPVGSPLSLECTVEGTSNPNLYWYRQAAGRGLQLLFYSVGIGQISSEVPQNLSASRPQDRQFILSSKKLLLSDSGFYLCAWGQGGRETQYFGPGTRLLVL.

J is TRBJ1-4 and V is TRBV19, with a weak D call TRBD1 (5 bases). This CDR3 comprises 13 residues. The germline CDR1 and CDR2 sequences are LNHDA and SQIVND (reference sequence). V was cut by 5 bases and J by 8 bases, with 12 bases left in between. CDR3 nucleotides: TGTGCCAGTAGTTTGGGGCCCGAGGAAAAACTGTTTTTT. Translation gives CASSLGPEEKLFF.

V usage is TRBV4-2 and J usage is TRBJ2-5; D unresolved. The germline V gene has CDR1 LGHNA and CDR2 YNFKEQ. The V gene lost 3 bases and the J gene lost 5 bases, with 4 bases spanning the gap. The CDR3 has 11 amino acids. For the CDR3, the DNA is TGTGCCAGCAGCCATGAGGAGACCCAGTACTTC. The encoded protein is CASSHEETQYF.

The V call is TRBV5-1, the J call TRBJ2-1, with D possibly matching TRBD1 (5 bases). CDR1 is SGHRS, CDR2 YFSETQ, per germline. This CDR3 is 14 amino acids long. V lost 0 bases and J 3 bases, leaving 7 bases between the germline ends. CDR3 amino acids: CASSLEGFYNEQFF. CDR3 sequence (DNA): TGCGCCAGCAGCTTGGAGGGGTTCTACAATGAGCAGTTCTTC.

The J gene is TRBJ1-1, the V gene TRBV11-2, with 7 bases identical to TRBD1. There are 15 residues in the CDR3. The germline V gene encodes CDR1 SGHAT and CDR2 FQNNGV. V dropped 3 bases and J dropped 4; count of bases not matched to a gene: 8. DNA of the CDR3: TGTGCCAGCAGCTTGAAGACAGGGAGGAGCACTGAAGCTTTCTTT. As protein: CASSLKTGRSTEAFF.

The V and J genes are TRBV6-7 and TRBJ1-3, with D perhaps TRBD1 (6 bases). TRBV6-7 is recorded as an ORF, its role being uncertain. The CDR3 is 16 amino acids. V was pared by 0 bases and J by 3 bases, with 12 bases between. CDR3 nucleotide sequence: TGTGCCAGCAGTTACTCGATGGGGGCTGGTGGAAACACCATATATTTT. It translates to CASSYSMGAGGNTIYF.

This clone was seen only once. The V gene is TRBV29-1, the J gene TRBJ1-2, with D possibly being TRBD1 (5 bases). The CDR3 covers 14 residues. Germline-derived CDR1 and CDR2 are SQVTM and ANQGSEA. The V end was cut by 6 bases, the J end by 4 bases, with 18 bases between. In DNA form, the CDR3 reads TGCAGCGTAGCGGGGGAGGGGCAACTCTATGGCTACACCTTC. This gives the protein CSVAGEGQLYGYTF.

This sequence joins TRBV5-1 and TRBJ2-5; a weak D match, TRBD1 (5 bases). Looked up from germline, CDR1 is SGHRS and CDR2 is YFSETQ. With 0 bases removed from V and 3 bases from J, the gap between germline ends came to 12 bases. This CDR3 spans 15 amino acids. The CDR3 spells CASSLGDRAKETQYF. The CDR3 bases are TGCGCCAGCAGCTTGGGAGACAGAGCCAAAGAGACCCAGTACTTC.

This chain connects TRBV27 to TRBJ2-5, with 12 bases matching TRBD1. Unmatched junction bases numbered 12, after V lost 5 bases and J lost 5 bases. CDR3 length equals 17 residues. Germline V gives CDR1 MNHEY, CDR2 SMNVEV (reference sequence). CDR3 loop: CASSGGRDRGRRETQYF. The DNA of the CDR3 is TGTGCCAGCAGTGGAGGCCGGGACAGGGGGCGCCGGGAGACCCAGTACTTC.

The chain has TRBV9 and TRBJ1-4, with 9 bases aligning to TRBD1. CDR1 is SGDLS, CDR2 YYNGEE, per germline. The trim removed 4 bases at V and 8 bases at J, leaving 9 bases unmatched. The CDR3 runs to 15 residues. CDR3 sequence reads: CASSLGDREYEKLFF. As DNA, the CDR3 is TGTGCCAGCAGCCTAGGGGACAGGGAATACGAAAAACTGTTTTTT.

V and J are TRBV7-9 and TRBJ1-2; D perhaps matches TRBD1 (6 bases). Germline V gives CDR1 SEHNR, CDR2 FQNEAQ (reference sequence). There are 15 residues in the CDR3. Between the trimmed V and J ends, which lost 5 bases and 5 bases, there was a span of 18 bases. The chain's CDR3 is CASSHQDSIHYGYTF. The CDR3 nucleotides are TGTGCCAGCAGCCATCAGGACAGTATTCATTATGGCTACACCTTC.

The chain links TRBV7-3 to TRBJ1-6; possible D gene TRBD1, 6 bases. Germline V gene lookup returns CDR1 SGHTA and CDR2 FQGTGA. The CDR3 totals 14 residues. Trimming shortened V by 5 bases and J by 7 bases, and 12 bases separated the two germline ends. The CDR3 DNA sequence: TGTGCCAGCAGCCGGGGGGCAGAAAATTCACCCCTCCACTTT. Translation: CASSRGAENSPLHF. Supplemented by reference TRBV7-3 and TRBJ1-6, the full variable domain reads GAGVSQTPSNKVTEKGKYVELRCDPISGHTALYWYRQSLGQGPEFLIYFQGTGAADDSGLPNDRFFAVRPEGSVSTLKIQRTERGDSAVYLCASSRGAENSPLHFGNGTRLTVT.

This rearrangement joins TRBV9 to TRBJ2-1; TRBD1 might be the D (6 bases). Germline V lookup: CDR1 SGDLS, CDR2 YYNGEE. Trimming cost V 4 bases and J 6 bases, with 8 bases left between them. The CDR3 contains 12 residues. The CDR3 region is CASSQDSNEQFF. CDR3 sequence (DNA): TGTGCCAGCAGCCAGGACAGCAATGAGCAGTTCTTC.

The J gene is TRBJ1-2, the V gene TRBV19; TRBD1 might be the D (6 bases). The V gene's germline CDR1 is LNHDA and CDR2 SQIVND (reference sequence). CDR3 length: 15 amino acids. Trimming shortened V by 4 bases and J by 3 bases, and 15 bases separated the two germline ends. CDR3: CASSTQTGIYYGYTF. CDR3 nucleotides: TGTGCCAGTAGTACCCAGACAGGAATTTACTATGGCTACACCTTC. The full variable domain, completed using reference TRBV19 and TRBJ1-2, is DGGITQSPKYLFRKEGQNVTLSCEQNLNHDAMYWYRQDPGQGLRLIYYSQIVNDFQKGDIAEGYSVSREKKESFPLTVTSAQKNPTAFYLCASSTQTGIYYGYTFGSGTRLTVV.

The rearrangement uses TRBV19 and TRBJ1-1; D unresolved. The ends were cut back, 2 bases at V and 7 bases at J, with 17 bases in the middle. CDR1 and CDR2 (germline): LNHDA, SQIVND (reference sequence). The CDR3 runs 15 residues. The CDR3 DNA sequence: TGTGCCAGTAGTATAAGGTGGTCGACGGCGGATGAAGCTTTCTTT. Translating gives CASSIRWSTADEAFF. The full variable domain, its missing parts supplied by reference TRBV19 and TRBJ1-1, is DGGITQSPKYLFRKEGQNVTLSCEQNLNHDAMYWYRQDPGQGLRLIYYSQIVNDFQKGDIAEGYSVSREKKESFPLTVTSAQKNPTAFYLCASSIRWSTADEAFFGQGTRLTVV.

The chain is built from TRBV10-3 and TRBJ1-6; D possibly corresponds to TRBD1 (6 bases). Germline V gene sequence: CDR1 ENHRY, CDR2 SYGVKD. The CDR3 is made up of 13 amino acids. Trimming shortened V by 11 bases and J by 10 bases, and 18 bases separated the two germline ends. This CDR3 reads CAAKEGGGSPLHF. DNA for the CDR3: TGTGCCGCAAAGGAGGGGGGAGGGTCACCCCTCCACTTT.

The chain employs TRBV6-4 and TRBJ2-7; D not resolved. This CDR3 comprises 12 residues. Germline V gives CDR1 MRHNA, CDR2 SNTAGT. V dropped 2 bases and J dropped 7 bases, with 9 bases sitting between them. The CDR3 sequence: CASSDEVEEQYV. The CDR3 DNA sequence: TGTGCCAGCAGTGACGAGGTGGAGGAGCAGTACGTC.

This clone was counted between two and nine times. This rearrangement joins TRBV7-3 to TRBJ2-1; TRBD2 agrees at 14 bases. The CDR3 totals 14 residues. V dropped 6 bases and J dropped 10; count of bases not matched to a gene: 5. Germline V CDR1 and CDR2: SGHTA, FQGTGA. For the CDR3, the DNA is TGTGCCAGCAGGATGGGACTAGCGGGAGAAGAGCAGTTCTTC. Translated, it gives CASRMGLAGEEQFF.

The chain carries TRBV5-1 and TRBJ1-1; a weak D match, TRBD1 (6 bases). The CDR3 is 14 residues long. The germline gives CDR1 SGHRS, CDR2 YFSETQ. V dropped 5 bases and J dropped 1 base, with 12 bases sitting between them. The CDR3 spells CASRYSQGNTEAFF. CDR3 sequence (DNA): TGCGCCAGCAGATACTCACAGGGGAACACTGAAGCTTTCTTT.

V is TRBV27 and J is TRBJ2-6; D ambiguous. Germline CDR1 reads MNHEY; CDR2 reads SMNVEV (reference sequence). Deletions cut 2 bases from V and 2 bases from J, with 4 bases between. The CDR3 extends over 14 amino acids. This CDR3 reads CASSLEAGANVLTF. The CDR3 coding sequence is TGTGCCAGCAGTTTAGAGGCTGGGGCCAACGTCCTGACTTTC. Combining the CDR3 with reference TRBV27 and TRBJ2-6 gives the whole variable domain EAQVTQNPRYLITVTGKKLTVTCSQNMNHEYMSWYRQDPGLGLRQIYYSMNVEVTDKGDVPEGYKVSRKEKRNFPLILESPSPNQTSLYFCASSLEAGANVLTFGAGSRLTVL.

CDR3 region: CASSRLEDRGPQLDGYTF. DNA for the CDR3: TGTGCCAGCAGCAGACTAGAGGACCGCGGGCCTCAACTGGATGGCTACACCTTC. This chain uses TRBV11-3 with TRBJ1-2; D is ambiguous. Trimming removed 5 bases at V and 6 bases at J, with 28 bases between. This CDR3 spans 18 amino acids. Germline CDR1 and CDR2: SGHNT and YENEEA. Together with reference TRBV11-3 and TRBJ1-2, the CDR3 gives the full variable domain: EAGVVQSPRYKIIEKKQPVAFWCNPISGHNTLYWYLQNLGQGPELLIRYENEEAVDDSQLPKDRFSAERLKGVDSTLKIQPAELGDSAVYLCASSRLEDRGPQLDGYTFGSGTRLTVV.

The chain carries TRBV6-5 and TRBJ1-4, with TRBD1 identical over 11 bases. Germline values: CDR1 MNHEY, CDR2 SVGAGI. Unmatched junction bases numbered 7, after V lost 6 bases and J lost 7 bases. The CDR3 contains 15 residues. DNA of the CDR3: TGTGCCAGCAGAGCGTGGACAGGGGGCTTTGAAAAACTGTTTTTT. Translation: CASRAWTGGFEKLFF.

This chain uses TRBV12-3 or TRBV12-4 with TRBJ1-1, with no clear D. Trimming shortened V by 3 bases and J by 2 bases, and 7 bases separated the two germline ends. CDR3 length: 13 amino acids. CDR3 in DNA: TGTGCCAGCAGTTTTAGACAAAACACTGAAGCTTTCTTT. Its translation: CASSFRQNTEAFF.

This sequence joins TRBV18 and TRBJ1-5; D may be TRBD1 (6 bases). Germline V gene sequence: CDR1 KGHSH, CDR2 LQKENI. Trimming cost V 2 bases and J 4 bases, with 12 bases left between them. The CDR3 runs to 15 residues. The CDR3 nucleotides are TGTGCCAGCTCACCATGGGGGGGCGGTAATCAGCCCCAGCATTTT. Its translation: CASSPWGGGNQPQHF.

The rearrangement joins TRBV18 to TRBJ1-1; D not certain. V was cut by 1 base and J by 2 bases, with 11 bases left in between. This CDR3 has 15 amino acids. Germline V CDR1 and CDR2: KGHSH, LQKENI. The CDR3 region is CASSPRRQLNTEAFF. The CDR3 DNA sequence: TGTGCCAGCTCACCACGCAGGCAGCTTAACACTGAAGCTTTCTTT.

J is TRBJ2-5 and V is TRBV5-1; 9 nucleotides align to TRBD2. J gave up 4 bases and V 5 bases, and 6 bases lay outside the gene matches. CDR1 SGHRS and CDR2 YFSETQ come from the germline V gene. This CDR3 region has 14 residues. CDR3 bases: TGCGCCAGCAGATTAGCGGGAGTCCGAGAGACCCAGTACTTC. Translation gives CASRLAGVRETQYF.

This clone was counted between two and nine times. V is TRBV5-1 and J is TRBJ1-2; 7 bases fit TRBD1. Germline values: CDR1 SGHRS, CDR2 YFSETQ. The V gene end was trimmed by 9 bases and the J gene end by 4 bases; junction bases not matched to a gene: 9. The CDR3 extends over 13 amino acids. The CDR3 sequence: CATRQGWSYGYTF. In DNA, the CDR3 is TGCGCCACCCGACAGGGTTGGAGCTATGGCTACACCTTC.

The CDR3 DNA reads as TGTGCCAGCAGCGCGGGACAGTCAGAGACCCAGTACTTC. The encoded protein is CASSAGQSETQYF. The chain employs TRBV7-3 and TRBJ2-5, with TRBD1 as a possible D gene (7 bases). CDR1 is SGHTA and CDR2 is FQGTGA in the germline V gene. V was pared by 5 bases and J by 4 bases, with 11 bases between. This CDR3 region has 13 residues.

As to this clone: At one of its ends the junction is not consistent with the germline gene, which may arise from a read error. The DNA for the CDR3 is TGTGCTAGCAGCCCCGGGACAGGGACTGAGCAGTTCTTC. This translates into CASSPGTGTEQFF. J is TRBJ2-1 and V is TRBV7-7, with 9 bases aligning to TRBD1. Per the germline V gene, CDR1 is SSHAT and CDR2 is FNYEAQ (reference sequence). CDR3 length: 13 amino acids.

The chain uses TRBV5-1 and TRBJ2-1, with D possibly TRBD2 on 6 matching bases. V lost 3 bases and J lost 5, with 12 bases in between. The CDR3 length is 14 residues. Germline V gene lookup returns CDR1 SGHRS and CDR2 YFSETQ. The CDR3 sequence is CASSWTGGDNEQFF. DNA for the CDR3: TGCGCCAGCAGCTGGACCGGGGGAGACAATGAGCAGTTCTTC.